The TCR beta chain under discussion was sequenced for a study of blood T cell repertoires in COVID-19 (TCRdb year 2020). As for the study more broadly: Samples covering the acute and convalescent phases of COVID-19 were provided by collaborators in the United States, Italy and Spain. The prospective study material was composed of cDNA or gDNA derived from T cells, B-cell-depleted T cells, or PBMCs. The dataset comprised deeply sampled blood TCRbeta repertoires from subjects exposed to, actively infected with, or recovered from COVID-19. The repertoires were released in a freely available public database intended as a resource for research on the immune response to SARS-CoV-2. Samples came from the ongoing ImmuneRACE study (first 160 participants) plus 1,254 subjects from 6 global collaborators. A de-identified subject ID, COVID-19 status, age in years and sex were almost always included in the sample metadata. Where available, HLA class I and class II types were obtained from metadata supplied by the sample provider rather than from assay-based typing.

TCRbeta CDR3 regions were amplified from genomic DNA using the immunoSEQ Assay, a bias-controlled multiplex PCR. In the original analysis: Nucleated cell counts per sample were estimated from amplification of reference gene primers within the assay. To quantify the absolute abundance of each unique TCRbeta CDR3 rearrangement, sequence reads were collapsed and filtered. For each sample, productive Simpson clonality was calculated as the square root of Simpson's diversity index across productive rearrangements. TCRdb took over this immuneACCESS table, retaining in-frame rearrangements with V and J assigned. Such tables are incomplete; in checked studies, under half of the missing clones stem from an unresolved V gene, and the remainder is unexplained. V and J calls plus clone size are reproduced from that table; the DNA served to infer D and trimming. This sample has around 81,000 clones in its table, and more than 75% of those were observed once. More than 1.5% of the sample rests with the top ten.

CDR1 and CDR2 are drawn from the germline V gene: KGHDR, SFDVKD. From V the trimming removes 2 bases and from J it removes 6 bases, while the gene matches leave 7 bases of the junction unaccounted for. The cysteine opens and the phenylalanine closes a CDR3 of 16 amino acids. Of all the DNA, just the CDR3 is kept, 48 bases in frame from base 1. The research as a whole found: The quantity of clinical and demographic metadata differed by source and by participant and was supplied without curation.

Collaborating institutions collected whole blood in K2EDTA tubes following their own protocols. For TCRbeta analysis, collaborators shipped samples as frozen whole blood, isolated PBMCs, or DNA extracted from either of those sample types. Of note for this clone: Its antigen is currently not known. It has no much larger one-base neighbor in the sample; base qualities were not kept.

This TCR derives from a woman aged 55-69 years with acute or convalescent COVID-19. The chain is encoded by TRBV24-1 joined to TRBJ1-2, with TRBD1 matching 11 junction bases. The sample consisted of peripheral blood. The CDR3 in this case is CATSDSRTGGVNGYTF. The sequenced DNA is TGTGCCACCAGTGATTCAAGGACAGGGGGCGTAAATGGCTACACCTTC.